Detailed here is one T cell receptor beta chain. Its antigen is still unknown. This sample stems from a study of T cell repertoires in ileal Crohn's disease. Background on the study: Surgery for a complication: stricturing in about 60%, penetrating in approximately 39%. TCRB immunosequencing input was five hundred nanograms of biopsy DNA per sample.

Broader study findings: Active smokers at surgery had more clonal expansions than non-smokers.

Time point: inflamed ileum from the surgical specimen. Using immunoSEQ multiplex PCR, the repertoire was profiled, and TCRdb retains in-frame clones only, with some absent. The sample lists some 5,000 clones, around 80% occurring once. The sample comprised ileal tissue. This receptor was obtained from an adult with Crohn's disease.

This CDR3 is CASSFRGYGNQPQHF. The CDR3 DNA reads TGTGCCAGCAGTTTTAGAGGCTACGGCAATCAGCCCCAGCATTTT. The V call is TRBV28, the J call TRBJ1-5, with D hard to call. Germline V CDR1 and CDR2: MDHEN, SYDVKM. This CDR3 region has 15 residues. Trimming removed 3 bases at V and 2 bases at J, with 11 bases between.